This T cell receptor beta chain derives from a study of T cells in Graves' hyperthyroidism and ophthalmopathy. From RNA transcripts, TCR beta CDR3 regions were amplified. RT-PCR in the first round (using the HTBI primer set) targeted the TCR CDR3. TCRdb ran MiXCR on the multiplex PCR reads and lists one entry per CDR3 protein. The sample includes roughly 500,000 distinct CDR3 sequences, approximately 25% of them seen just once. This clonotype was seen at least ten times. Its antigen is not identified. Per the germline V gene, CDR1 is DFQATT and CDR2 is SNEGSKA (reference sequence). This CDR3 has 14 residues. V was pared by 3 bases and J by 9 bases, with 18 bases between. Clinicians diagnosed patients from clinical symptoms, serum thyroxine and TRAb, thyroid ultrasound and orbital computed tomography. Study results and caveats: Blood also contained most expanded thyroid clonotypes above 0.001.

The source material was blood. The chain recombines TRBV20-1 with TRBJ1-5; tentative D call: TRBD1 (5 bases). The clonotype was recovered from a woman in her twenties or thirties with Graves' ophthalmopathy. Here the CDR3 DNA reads TGCAGTGCTAGCGGGACGGAAGAGATTTGGCCCCAGCATTTT. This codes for CSASGTEEIWPQHF.